This T cell receptor (beta chain) was sequenced in a study of shared clonotypes between healthy human individuals (dated by TCRdb to the early 2020s). Turning to the overall study: Two women and a few men aged 18 to 49 years were included in the cohort. For each donor, CD4 naive and CD4 memory were each run on three plates, CD8 naive on two plates, and CD8 memory on one plate. To estimate repertoire size and how much clonotype sharing occurs between individuals, the study deeply sequenced the blood TCR repertoires of roughly 5 healthy adults. Different laboratories and diverse techniques were used to prepare libraries and sequence TCR repertoires, to increase sequencing depth and limit assay-specific biases. Per donor, leukapheresis produced somewhere between about 0.9 and 9.5 billion PBMCs. What the authors observed across the whole study: Across four donors, approximately 5% of naive CD4, 3.5% of naive CD8, around 2.1% of memory CD4, and 0.4% to 0.45% of memory CD8 clonotypes were shared. The small number of donors limited the genetic and exposure-history diversity represented. Compared with non-shared clonotypes, clonotypes shared by all four sorted-subset donors had higher generation probabilities. Sampling was restricted to blood, and TCR repertoires in tissue are likely to differ from TCR repertoires in blood. Even with the large sequencing depth, rarefaction of the sorted-subset datasets indicated that sequencing was incomplete. Naive subsets generally had larger estimated clonotype richness than memory subsets. Based on pairwise subsampling, the degree of clonotype sharing among donors was expected to be affected by sequencing depth.

Using the deep immunoSEQ assay, multiplex PCR amplified TCR CDR3 regions from genomic DNA. Extracted genomic DNA from each cell subset was spread evenly across all wells of several immunoSEQ 96-well plates, with each plate serving as a replicate. For sorted subsets, each replicate PCR was loaded with roughly 190 ng genomic DNA, equivalent to 30,000 or so T cell genomes. Purified libraries were measured with a Qubit 3.0 fluorometer, size-checked on a Bioanalyzer 2100, and measured again with the KAPA Library Quantification kit. Every immunoSEQ 96-well plate was sequenced on a separate single-read 150-cycle Illumina NextSeq 550 flow cell. On the study's bioinformatics: Because only junctional sequences without quality scores were contained in the immunoSEQ output, filtering matching that applied to full-length reads could not be performed. To assign V/J genes and CDR3, sequences were annotated using PyIR, a Python wrapper for IgBLAST v1.9, with IMGT germline references. Any read was removed if the V/J assignment was weak (E-value above 1e-6), the CDR3 was missing, or the read contained stop codons, out-of-frame junctions, or ambiguous translated residues. V3J clonotypes were defined as sequences sharing an identical inferred V gene, J gene, and CDR3 amino acid sequence. The percentage overlap between two repertoires was calculated by dividing the number of shared unique clonotypes by the size of the smaller repertoire. RTK rarefaction, the Chao1 estimator, and Recon v2.1 estimates of unobserved clonotypes were used to assess repertoire richness. Generation probabilities for all TCRbeta clonotypes obtained by the gDNA method from a handful of donors were computed using OLGA. Entries here come from immuneACCESS through TCRdb and include only in-frame sequences with V and J called. Some clones fail to appear in such tables; in the studies checked, an unresolved V gene covers under half of the shortfall, and the cause of the remainder is unknown. V and J calls and clone size follow that table, whereas D and trimming were derived from the DNA. This sample comprises roughly 2.6 million clones, over 85% of them detected only once. The leading ten clones occupy more than 0.12% of the sample.

The CDR3 numbers 13 residues from cysteine through phenylalanine. Solely the CDR3 DNA is kept, with 39 bases framed from the first base. The germline V gene provides CDR1 KGHSH and CDR2 LQKENI. Here V drops 1 base and J drops 7 bases, and the junction holds 3 bases not matched to any gene. The donors were healthy, HIV-negative adults who had no recently reported acute infections or vaccinations. All donors were Caucasian adults living in Nashville, Tennessee, USA. CD4+ T cells were enriched by magnetic negative selection; naive cells were then positively selected on CD45RA, and the negative fraction formed the memory subset. Blood was collected by leukapheresis, and PBMCs were isolated by Ficoll-Histopaque density gradient centrifugation and then cryopreserved in liquid nitrogen vapor phase. Purity and quantity of every magnetically sorted T cell population were checked by analytical flow cytometry. From each sorted fraction, genomic DNA was isolated and quantified by UV absorbance on a Nanodrop 2000c.

A word on this clone: This receptor's antigen is unknown. Base qualities are not recorded, but no much larger clone differs from it by a single base.

The sequenced sample consisted of naive CD4+ T cells sorted from blood. In the paper's terms, the cell subset or site label means: CD45RA+ positively selected. This receptor chain uses TRBV18 and TRBJ2-7; 8 middle bases align to TRBD1. The source of this sequence is a man aged 18 to 35 in good health. The DNA is as follows: TGTGCCAGCTCACCACTTACAGGGGGAGAGCAGTACTTC. This is translated as CASSPLTGGEQYF.